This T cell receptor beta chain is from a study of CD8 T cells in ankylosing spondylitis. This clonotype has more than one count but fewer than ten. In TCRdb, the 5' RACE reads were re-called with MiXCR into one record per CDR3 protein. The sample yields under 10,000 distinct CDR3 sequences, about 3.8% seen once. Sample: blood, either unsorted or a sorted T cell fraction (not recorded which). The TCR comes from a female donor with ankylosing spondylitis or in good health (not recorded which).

In DNA, the CDR3 is TGTGCCAGCAGCGTAATGGGGAGTACTAATGAAAAACTGTTTTTT. Translated: CASSVMGSTNEKLFF. This chain links TRBV9 with TRBJ1-4; no definite D call. This CDR3 has 15 residues. Trimming took 1 base from V and 2 from J, leaving 9 bases between them. CDR1 and CDR2 (germline): SGDLS, YYNGEE.